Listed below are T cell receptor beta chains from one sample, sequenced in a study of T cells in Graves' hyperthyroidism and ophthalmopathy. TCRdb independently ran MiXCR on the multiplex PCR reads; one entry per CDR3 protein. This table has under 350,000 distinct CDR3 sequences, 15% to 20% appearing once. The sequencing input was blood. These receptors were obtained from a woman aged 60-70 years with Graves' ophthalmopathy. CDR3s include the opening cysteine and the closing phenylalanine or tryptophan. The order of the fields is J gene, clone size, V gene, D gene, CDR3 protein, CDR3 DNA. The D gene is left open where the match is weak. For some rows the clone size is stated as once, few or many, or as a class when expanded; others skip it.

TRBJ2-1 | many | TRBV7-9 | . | CASSPSGVAAYNEQFF | TGTGCCAGCAGCCCGAGTGGGGTAGCGGCATACAATGAGCAGTTCTTC
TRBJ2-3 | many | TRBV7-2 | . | CASSLSGFTDTQYF | TGTGCCAGCAGCTTAAGCGGGTTCACAGATACGCAGTATTTT
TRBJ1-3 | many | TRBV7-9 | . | CASSLGGGGNTIYF | TGTGCCAGCAGCTTAGGGGGCGGTGGAAACACCATATATTTT
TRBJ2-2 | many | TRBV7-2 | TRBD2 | CASSLLGLAGAGELFF | TGTGCCAGCAGCTTACTGGGACTAGCGGGAGCCGGGGAGCTGTTTTTT
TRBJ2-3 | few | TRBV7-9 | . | CASSSPGARGAQYF | TGTGCCAGCAGCTCCCCGGGGGCCAGGGGTGCGCAGTATTTT
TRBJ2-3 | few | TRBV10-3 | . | CAIRGERGTDTQYF | TGTGCCATCAGGGGTGAGAGGGGCACAGATACGCAGTATTTT
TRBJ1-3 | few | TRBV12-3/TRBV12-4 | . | CASRVTDGNTIYF | TGTGCCAGCAGGGTGACAGATGGAAACACCATATATTTT
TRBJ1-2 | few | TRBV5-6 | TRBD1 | CASSYRGSYGYTF | TGTGCCAGCAGCTACAGGGGGAGCTATGGCTACACCTTC
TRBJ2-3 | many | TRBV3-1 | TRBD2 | CASSQESGRFTDTQYF | TGTGCCAGCAGCCAAGAAAGCGGGAGATTCACAGATACGCAGTATTTT
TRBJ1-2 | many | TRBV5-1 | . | CASSVDGVDGYTF | TGCGCCAGCAGCGTGGACGGCGTAGACGGCTACACCTTC
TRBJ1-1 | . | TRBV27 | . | CASSSNHLGTEAFF | TGTGCCAGCAGTTCCAATCACTTGGGCACTGAAGCTTTCTTT
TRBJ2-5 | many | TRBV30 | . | CAWSPRDWRQTQYF | TGTGCCTGGAGTCCTCGGGACTGGAGGCAGACCCAGTACTTC
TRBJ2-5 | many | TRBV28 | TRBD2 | CASSGGGGEAKTQYF | TGTGCCAGCAGCGGCGGGGGGGGCGAGGCAAAGACCCAGTACTTC
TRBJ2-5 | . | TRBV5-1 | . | CASSQDLETQYF | TGCGCCAGCAGCCAAGACCTGGAGACCCAGTACTTC
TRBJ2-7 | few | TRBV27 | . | CASSIIFDTSYEQYF | TGTGCCAGCAGTATAATCTTCGACACCTCCTACGAGCAGTACTTC
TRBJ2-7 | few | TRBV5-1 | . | CASSSLVGAEQYF | TGCGCCAGCAGCTCACTGGTCGGGGCTGAGCAGTACTTC